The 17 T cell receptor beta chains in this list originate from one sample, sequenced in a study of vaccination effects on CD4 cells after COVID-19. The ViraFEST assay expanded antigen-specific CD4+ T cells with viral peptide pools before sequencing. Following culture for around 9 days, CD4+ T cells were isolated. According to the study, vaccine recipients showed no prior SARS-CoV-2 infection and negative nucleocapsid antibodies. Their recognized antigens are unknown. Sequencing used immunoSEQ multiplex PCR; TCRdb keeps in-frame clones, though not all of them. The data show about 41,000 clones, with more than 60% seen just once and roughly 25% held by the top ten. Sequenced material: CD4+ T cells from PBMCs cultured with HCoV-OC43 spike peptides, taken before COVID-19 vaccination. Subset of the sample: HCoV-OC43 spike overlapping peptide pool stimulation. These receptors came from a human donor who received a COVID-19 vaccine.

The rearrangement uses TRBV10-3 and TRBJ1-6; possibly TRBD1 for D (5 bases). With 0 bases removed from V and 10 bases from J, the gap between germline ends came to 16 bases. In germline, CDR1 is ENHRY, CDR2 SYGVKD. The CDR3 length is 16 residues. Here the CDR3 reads CAISESNPGFRSPLHF. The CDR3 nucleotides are TGTGCCATCAGTGAGTCGAATCCAGGGTTTAGGTCACCCCTCCACTTT.

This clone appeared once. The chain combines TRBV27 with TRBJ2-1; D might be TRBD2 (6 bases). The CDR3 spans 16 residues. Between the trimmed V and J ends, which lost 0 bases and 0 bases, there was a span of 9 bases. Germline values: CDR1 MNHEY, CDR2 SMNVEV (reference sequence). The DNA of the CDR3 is TGTGCCAGCAGTTTATCGTTGGGACTCTCCTACAATGAGCAGTTCTTC. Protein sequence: CASSLSLGLSYNEQFF.

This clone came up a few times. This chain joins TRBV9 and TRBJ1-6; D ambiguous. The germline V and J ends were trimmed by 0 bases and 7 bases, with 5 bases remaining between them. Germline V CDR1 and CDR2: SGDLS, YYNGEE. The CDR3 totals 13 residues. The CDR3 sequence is CASSVDNNSPLHF. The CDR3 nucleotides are TGTGCCAGCAGCGTAGACAACAATTCACCCCTCCACTTT. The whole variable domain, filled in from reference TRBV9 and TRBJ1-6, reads DSGVTQTPKHLITATGQRVTLRCSPRSGDLSVYWYQQSLDQGLQFLIQYYNGEERAKGNILERFSAQQFPDLHSELNLSSLELGDSALYFCASSVDNNSPLHFGNGTRLTVT.

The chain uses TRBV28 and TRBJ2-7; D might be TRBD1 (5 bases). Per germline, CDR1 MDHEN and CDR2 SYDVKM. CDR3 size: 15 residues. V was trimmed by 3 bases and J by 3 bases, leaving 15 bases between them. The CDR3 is CASSFAQAQNYEQYF. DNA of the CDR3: TGTGCCAGCAGTTTCGCACAGGCACAGAACTACGAGCAGTACTTC.

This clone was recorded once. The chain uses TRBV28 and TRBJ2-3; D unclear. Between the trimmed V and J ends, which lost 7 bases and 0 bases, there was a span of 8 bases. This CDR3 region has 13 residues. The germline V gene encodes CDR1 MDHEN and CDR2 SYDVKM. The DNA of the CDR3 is TGTGCCAGCACCGACCCGAGCACAGATACGCAGTATTTT. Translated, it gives CASTDPSTDTQYF.

CDR3 sequence (DNA): TGTGCCAGCAGCTTAAACAGGGGTGACGGGGAGCTGTTTTTT. Amino acid sequence: CASSLNRGDGELFF. The rearrangement links TRBV7-3 to TRBJ2-2; TRBD1 agrees at 7 bases. The CDR3 runs to 14 residues. The germline gives CDR1 SGHTA, CDR2 FQGTGA. With 1 base clipped from V and 7 bases from J, the junction kept 3 bases outside the gene matches.

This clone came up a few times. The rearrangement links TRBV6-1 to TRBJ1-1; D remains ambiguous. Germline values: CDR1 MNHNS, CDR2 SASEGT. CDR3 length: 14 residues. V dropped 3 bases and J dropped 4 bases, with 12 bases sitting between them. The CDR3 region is CASSDTGWGTEAFF. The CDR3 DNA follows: TGTGCCAGCAGTGACACCGGCTGGGGCACTGAAGCTTTCTTT.

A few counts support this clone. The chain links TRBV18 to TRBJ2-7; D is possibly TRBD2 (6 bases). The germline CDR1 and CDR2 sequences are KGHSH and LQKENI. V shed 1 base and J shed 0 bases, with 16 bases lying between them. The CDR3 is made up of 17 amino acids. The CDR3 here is CASSPRTLAASSYEQYF. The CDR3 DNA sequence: TGTGCCAGCTCACCACGCACATTAGCGGCTAGCTCCTACGAGCAGTACTTC. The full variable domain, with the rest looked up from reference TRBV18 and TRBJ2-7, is NAGVMQNPRHLVRRRGQEARLRCSPMKGHSHVYWYRQLPEEGLKFMVYLQKENIIDESGMPKERFSAEFPKEGPSILRIQQVVRGDSAAYFCASSPRTLAASSYEQYFGPGTRLTVT.

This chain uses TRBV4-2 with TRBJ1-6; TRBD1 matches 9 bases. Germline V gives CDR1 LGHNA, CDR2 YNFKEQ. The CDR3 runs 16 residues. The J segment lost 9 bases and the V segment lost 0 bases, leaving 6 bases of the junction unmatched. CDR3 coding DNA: TGTGCCAGCAGCCAAGACACAGGGGGCGGAGGTTCACCCCTCCACTTT. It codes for CASSQDTGGGGSPLHF.

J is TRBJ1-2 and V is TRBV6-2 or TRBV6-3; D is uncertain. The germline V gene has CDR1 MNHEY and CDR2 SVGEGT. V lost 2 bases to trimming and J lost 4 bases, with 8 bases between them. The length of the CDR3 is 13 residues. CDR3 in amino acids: CASSYEEIYGYTF. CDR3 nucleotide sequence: TGTGCCAGCAGTTACGAGGAGATCTATGGCTACACCTTC.

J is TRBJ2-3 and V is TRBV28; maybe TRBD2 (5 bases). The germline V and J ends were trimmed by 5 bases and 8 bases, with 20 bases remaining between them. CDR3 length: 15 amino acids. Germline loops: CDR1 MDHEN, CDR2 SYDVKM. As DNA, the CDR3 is TGTGCCAGCAGTCCTTTAGCGCTGATCCGGAGTACGCAGTATTTT. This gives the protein CASSPLALIRSTQYF.

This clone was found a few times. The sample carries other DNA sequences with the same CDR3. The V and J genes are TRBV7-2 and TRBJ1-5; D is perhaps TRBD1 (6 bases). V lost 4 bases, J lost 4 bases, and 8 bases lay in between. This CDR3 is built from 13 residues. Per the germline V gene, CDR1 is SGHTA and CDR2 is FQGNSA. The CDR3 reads CASSSRGNQPQHF. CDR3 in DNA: TGTGCCAGCAGCTCCAGGGGTAATCAGCCCCAGCATTTT. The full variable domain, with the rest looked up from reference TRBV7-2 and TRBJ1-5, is GAGVSQSPSNKVTEKGKDVELRCDPISGHTALYWYRQSLGQGLEFLIYFQGNSAPDKSGLPSDRFSAERTGGSVSTLTIQRTQQEDSAVYLCASSSRGNQPQHFGDGTRLSIL.

The CDR3 here is CASSEMPRPTGPLHF. The DNA of the CDR3 is TGCGCCAGCAGTGAGATGCCGCGGCCGACGGGGCCCCTCCACTTT. This chain uses TRBV10-2 with TRBJ1-6; D uncertain. Germline V gives CDR1 WSHSY, CDR2 SAAADI. This CDR3 is 15 amino acids long. Between the trimmed V and J ends, which lost 2 bases and 13 bases, there was a span of 18 bases.

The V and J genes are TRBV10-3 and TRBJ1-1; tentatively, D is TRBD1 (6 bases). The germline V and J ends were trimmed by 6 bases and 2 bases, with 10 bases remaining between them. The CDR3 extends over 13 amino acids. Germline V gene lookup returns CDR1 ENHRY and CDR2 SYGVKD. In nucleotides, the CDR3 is TGTGCCATCAGAACGGGACAAAACACTGAAGCTTTCTTT. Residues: CAIRTGQNTEAFF.

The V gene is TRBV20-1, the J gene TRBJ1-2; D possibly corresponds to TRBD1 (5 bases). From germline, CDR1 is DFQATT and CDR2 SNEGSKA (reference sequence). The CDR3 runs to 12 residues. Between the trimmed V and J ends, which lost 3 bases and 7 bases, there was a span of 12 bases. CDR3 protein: CSASGNGGGYTF. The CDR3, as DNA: TGCAGTGCTAGTGGGAACGGGGGTGGCTACACCTTC.

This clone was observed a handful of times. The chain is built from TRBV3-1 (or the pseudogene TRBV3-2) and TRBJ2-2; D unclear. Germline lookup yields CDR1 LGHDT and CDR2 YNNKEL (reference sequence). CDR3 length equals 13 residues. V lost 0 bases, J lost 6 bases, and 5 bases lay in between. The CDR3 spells CASSQDVAGELFF. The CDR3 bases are TGTGCCAGCAGCCAAGATGTCGCCGGGGAGCTGTTTTTT.

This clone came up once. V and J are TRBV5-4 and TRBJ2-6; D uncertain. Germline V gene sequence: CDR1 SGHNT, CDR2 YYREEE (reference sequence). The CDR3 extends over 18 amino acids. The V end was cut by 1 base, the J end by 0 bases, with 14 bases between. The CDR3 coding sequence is TGTGCCAGCAGCTTGATTCTGGTAACGCACTCTGGGGCCAACGTCCTGACTTTC. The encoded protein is CASSLILVTHSGANVLTF.